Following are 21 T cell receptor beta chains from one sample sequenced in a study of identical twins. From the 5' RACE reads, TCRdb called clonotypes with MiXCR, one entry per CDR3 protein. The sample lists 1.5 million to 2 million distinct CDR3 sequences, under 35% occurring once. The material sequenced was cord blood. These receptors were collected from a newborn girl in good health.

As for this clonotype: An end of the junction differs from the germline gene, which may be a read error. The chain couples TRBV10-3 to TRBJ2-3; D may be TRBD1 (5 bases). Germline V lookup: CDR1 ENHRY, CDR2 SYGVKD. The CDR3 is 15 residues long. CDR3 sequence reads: CAVSRRARGTDTQYF. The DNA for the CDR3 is TGTGCCGTCAGCCGACGGGCTAGGGGTACAGATACGCAGTATTTT.

CDR3 loop: CASSKGLSKNIQYF. CDR3 DNA sequence: TGTGCCAGCAGTAAGGGACTTTCCAAAAACATTCAGTACTTC. J is TRBJ2-4 and V is TRBV6-2 or TRBV6-3; D perhaps matches TRBD2 (6 bases). Germline lookup yields CDR1 MNHEY and CDR2 SVGEGT. Between the trimmed V and J ends, which lost 5 bases and 2 bases, there was a span of 10 bases. The CDR3 spans 14 residues.

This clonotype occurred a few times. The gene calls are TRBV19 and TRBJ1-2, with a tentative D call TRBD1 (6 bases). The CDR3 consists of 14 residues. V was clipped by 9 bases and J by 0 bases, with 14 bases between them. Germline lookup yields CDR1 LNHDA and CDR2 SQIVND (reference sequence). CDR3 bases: TGTGCCAGCACGGACAGAGCATCTAACTATGGCTACACCTTC. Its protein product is CASTDRASNYGYTF. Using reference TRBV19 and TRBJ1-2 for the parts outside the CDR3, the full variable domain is DGGITQSPKYLFRKEGQNVTLSCEQNLNHDAMYWYRQDPGQGLRLIYYSQIVNDFQKGDIAEGYSVSREKKESFPLTVTSAQKNPTAFYLCASTDRASNYGYTFGSGTRLTVV.

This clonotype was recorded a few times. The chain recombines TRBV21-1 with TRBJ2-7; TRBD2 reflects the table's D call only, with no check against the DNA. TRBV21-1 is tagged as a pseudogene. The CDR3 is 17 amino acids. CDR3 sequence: CASSKADQRESTYEQYF. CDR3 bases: TGTGCCAGCAGCAAAGCGGACCAGCGGGAGTCGACCTACGAGCAGTACTTC.

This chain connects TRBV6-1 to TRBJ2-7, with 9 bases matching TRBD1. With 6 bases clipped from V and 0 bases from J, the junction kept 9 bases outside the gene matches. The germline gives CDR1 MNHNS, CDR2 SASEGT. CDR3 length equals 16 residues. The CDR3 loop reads CASSRRRDRVSYEQYF. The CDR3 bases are TGTGCCAGCAGCAGAAGGCGGGACAGGGTCTCCTACGAGCAGTACTTC.

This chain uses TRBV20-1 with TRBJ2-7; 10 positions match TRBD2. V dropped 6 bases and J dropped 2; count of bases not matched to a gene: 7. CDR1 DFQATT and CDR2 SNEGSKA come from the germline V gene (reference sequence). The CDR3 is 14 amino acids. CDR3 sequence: CSAYSGRAPYEQYF. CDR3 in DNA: TGCAGTGCATACAGCGGGAGGGCCCCCTACGAGCAGTACTTC.

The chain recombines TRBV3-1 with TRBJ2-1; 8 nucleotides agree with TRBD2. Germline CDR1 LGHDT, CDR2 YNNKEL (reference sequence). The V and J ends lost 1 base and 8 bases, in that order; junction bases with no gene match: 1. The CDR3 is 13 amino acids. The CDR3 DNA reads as TGTGCCAGCAGCCAAGCCGGGAGGGATGAGCAGTTCTTC. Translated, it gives CASSQAGRDEQFF.

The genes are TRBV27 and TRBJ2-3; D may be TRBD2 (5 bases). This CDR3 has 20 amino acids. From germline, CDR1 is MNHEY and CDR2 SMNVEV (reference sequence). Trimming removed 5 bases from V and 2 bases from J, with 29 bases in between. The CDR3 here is CASSPSEASPIPHATDTQYF. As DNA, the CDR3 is TGTGCCAGCAGTCCCAGTGAGGCTAGCCCCATACCCCATGCCACAGATACGCAGTATTTT.

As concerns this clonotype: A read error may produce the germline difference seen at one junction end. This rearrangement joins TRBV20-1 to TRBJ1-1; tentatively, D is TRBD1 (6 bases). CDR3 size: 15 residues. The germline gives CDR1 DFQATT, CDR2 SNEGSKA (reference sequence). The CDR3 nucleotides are TGCAGTGCTCGAGAGGGGGAAGCCATGATCACTGAAGCTTTCTTT. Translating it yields CSAREGEAMITEAFF.

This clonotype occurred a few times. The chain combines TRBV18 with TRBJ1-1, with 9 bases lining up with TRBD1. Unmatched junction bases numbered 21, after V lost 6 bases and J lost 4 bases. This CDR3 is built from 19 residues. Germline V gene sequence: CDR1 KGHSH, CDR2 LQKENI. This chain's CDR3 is CASSINRGPPSTGSTEAFF. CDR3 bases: TGTGCCAGCTCGATAAACAGGGGGCCCCCGTCTACAGGAAGCACTGAAGCTTTCTTT.

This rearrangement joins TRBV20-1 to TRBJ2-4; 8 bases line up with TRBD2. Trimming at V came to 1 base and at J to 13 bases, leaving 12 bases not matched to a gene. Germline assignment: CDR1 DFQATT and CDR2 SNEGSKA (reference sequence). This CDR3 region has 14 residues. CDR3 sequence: CSARGEREIDEQYF. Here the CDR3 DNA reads TGCAGTGCTAGAGGGGAGCGGGAGATCGATGAGCAGTACTTC.

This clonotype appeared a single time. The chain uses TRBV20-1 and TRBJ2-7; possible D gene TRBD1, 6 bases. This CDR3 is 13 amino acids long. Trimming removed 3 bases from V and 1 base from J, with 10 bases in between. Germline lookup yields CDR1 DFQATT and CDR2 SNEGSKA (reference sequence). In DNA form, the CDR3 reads TGCAGTGCTAGCCAGGGGTTATCCTACGAGCAGTACTTC. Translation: CSASQGLSYEQYF.

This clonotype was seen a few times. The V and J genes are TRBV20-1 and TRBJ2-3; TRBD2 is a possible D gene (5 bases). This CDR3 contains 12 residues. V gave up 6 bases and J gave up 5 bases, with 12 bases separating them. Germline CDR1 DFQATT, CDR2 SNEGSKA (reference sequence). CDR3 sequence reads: CSARRGQDTQYF. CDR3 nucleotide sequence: TGCAGTGCCCGCCGAGGGCAAGATACGCAGTATTTT.

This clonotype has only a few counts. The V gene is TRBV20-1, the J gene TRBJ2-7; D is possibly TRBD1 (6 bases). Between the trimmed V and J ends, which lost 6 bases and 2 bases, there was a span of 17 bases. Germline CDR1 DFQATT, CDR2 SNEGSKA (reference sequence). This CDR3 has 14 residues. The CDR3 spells CSAANRARPYEQYF. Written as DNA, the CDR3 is TGCAGTGCCGCCAACAGGGCTCGTCCCTACGAGCAGTACTTC.

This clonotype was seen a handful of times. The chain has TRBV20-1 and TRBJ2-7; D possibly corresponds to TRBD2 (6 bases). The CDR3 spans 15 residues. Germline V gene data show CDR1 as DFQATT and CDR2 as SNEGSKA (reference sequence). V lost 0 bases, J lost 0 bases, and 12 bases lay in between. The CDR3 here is CSAREWRASSYEQYF. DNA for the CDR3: TGCAGTGCTAGAGAGTGGAGGGCCAGCTCCTACGAGCAGTACTTC.

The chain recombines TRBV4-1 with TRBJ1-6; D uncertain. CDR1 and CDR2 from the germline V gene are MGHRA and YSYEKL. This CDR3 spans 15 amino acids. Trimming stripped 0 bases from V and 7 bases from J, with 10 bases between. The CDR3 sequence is CASSQELAWNSPLHF. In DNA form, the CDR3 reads TGCGCCAGCAGCCAAGAATTGGCTTGGAATTCACCCCTCCACTTT.

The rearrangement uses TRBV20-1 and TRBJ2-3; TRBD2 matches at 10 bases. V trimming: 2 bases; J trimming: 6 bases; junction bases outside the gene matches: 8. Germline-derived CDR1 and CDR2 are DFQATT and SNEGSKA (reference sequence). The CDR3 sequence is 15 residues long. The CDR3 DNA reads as TGCAGTGCTAGAACAACTAGCGGGATGAAGGATACGCAGTATTTT. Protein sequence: CSARTTSGMKDTQYF.

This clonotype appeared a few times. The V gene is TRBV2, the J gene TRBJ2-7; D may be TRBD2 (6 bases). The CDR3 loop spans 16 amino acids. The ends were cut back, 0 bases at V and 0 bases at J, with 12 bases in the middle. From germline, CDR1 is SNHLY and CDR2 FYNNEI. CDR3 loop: CASSEALLGSSYEQYF. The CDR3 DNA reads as TGTGCCAGCAGTGAAGCGCTTCTCGGGAGCTCCTACGAGCAGTACTTC.

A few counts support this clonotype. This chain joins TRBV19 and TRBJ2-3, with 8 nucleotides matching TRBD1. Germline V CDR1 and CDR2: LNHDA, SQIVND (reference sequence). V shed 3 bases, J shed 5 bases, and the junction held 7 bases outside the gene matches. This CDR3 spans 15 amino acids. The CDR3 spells CASSMHGTGVDTQYF. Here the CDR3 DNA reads TGTGCCAGTAGTATGCACGGGACAGGAGTAGATACGCAGTATTTT.

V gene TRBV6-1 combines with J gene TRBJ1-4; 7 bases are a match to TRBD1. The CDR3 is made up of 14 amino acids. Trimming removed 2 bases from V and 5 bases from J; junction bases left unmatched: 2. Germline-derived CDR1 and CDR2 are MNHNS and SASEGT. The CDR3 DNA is TGTGCCAGCAGTGAAAAGACAGGGAATGAAAAACTGTTTTTT. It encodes CASSEKTGNEKLFF.

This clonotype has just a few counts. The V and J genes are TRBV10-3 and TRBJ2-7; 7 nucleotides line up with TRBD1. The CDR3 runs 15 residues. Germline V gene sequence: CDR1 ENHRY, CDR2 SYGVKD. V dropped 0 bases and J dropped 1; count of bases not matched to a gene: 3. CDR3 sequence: CAISESLTGSYEQYF. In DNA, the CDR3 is TGTGCCATCAGTGAGTCGCTGACAGGGTCCTACGAGCAGTACTTC.